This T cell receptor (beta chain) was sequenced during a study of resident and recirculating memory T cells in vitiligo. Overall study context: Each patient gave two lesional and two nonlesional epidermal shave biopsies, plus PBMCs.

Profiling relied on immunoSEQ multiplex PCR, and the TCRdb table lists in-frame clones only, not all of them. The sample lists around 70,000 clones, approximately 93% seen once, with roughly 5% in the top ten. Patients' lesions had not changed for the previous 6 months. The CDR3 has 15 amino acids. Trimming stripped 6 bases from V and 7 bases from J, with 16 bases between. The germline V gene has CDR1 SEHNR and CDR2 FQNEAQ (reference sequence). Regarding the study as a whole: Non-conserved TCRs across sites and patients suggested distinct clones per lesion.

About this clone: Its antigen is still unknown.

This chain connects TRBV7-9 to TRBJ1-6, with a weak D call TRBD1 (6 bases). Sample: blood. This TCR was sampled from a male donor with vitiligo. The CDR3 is CASRPKQGSNSPLHF. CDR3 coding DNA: TGTGCCAGCAGACCGAAGCAGGGGTCCAATTCACCCCTCCACTTT. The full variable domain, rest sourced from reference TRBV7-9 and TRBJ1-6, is DTGVSQNPRHKITKRGQNVTFRCDPISEHNRLYWYRQTLGQGPEFLTYFQNEAQLEKSRLLSDRFSAERPKGSFSTLEIQRTEQGDSAMYLCASRPKQGSNSPLHFGNGTRLTVT.